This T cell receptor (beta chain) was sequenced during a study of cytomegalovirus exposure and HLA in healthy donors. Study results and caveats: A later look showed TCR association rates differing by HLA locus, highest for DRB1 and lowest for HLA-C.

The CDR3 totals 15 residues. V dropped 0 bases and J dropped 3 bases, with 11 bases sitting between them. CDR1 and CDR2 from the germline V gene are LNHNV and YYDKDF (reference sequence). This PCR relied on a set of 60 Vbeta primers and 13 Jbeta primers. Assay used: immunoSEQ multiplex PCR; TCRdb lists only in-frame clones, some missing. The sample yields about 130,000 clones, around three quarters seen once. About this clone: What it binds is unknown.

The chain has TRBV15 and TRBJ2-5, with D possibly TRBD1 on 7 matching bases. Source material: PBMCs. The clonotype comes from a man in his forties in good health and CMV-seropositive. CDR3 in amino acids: CATSRDDREEETQYF. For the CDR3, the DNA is TGTGCCACCAGCAGAGATGACAGGGAGGAAGAGACCCAGTACTTC. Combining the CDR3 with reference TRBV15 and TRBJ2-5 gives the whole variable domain DAMVIQNPRYQVTQFGKPVTLSCSQTLNHNVMYWYQQKSSQAPKLLFHYYDKDFNNEADTPDNFQSRRPNTSFCFLDIRSPGLGDTAMYLCATSRDDREEETQYFGPGTRLLVL.